This T cell receptor beta chain is from a study of blood T cell repertoires in COVID-19. On the study more broadly: In each case, the material was cDNA or gDNA derived from T cells, B-cell-depleted T cells, or PBMCs.

This clone was observed once. Adults between roughly 18 and 89 years of age took part from about two dozen US areas. Participants had their cohort set by participant-reported clinical history. Cohort 3 donors counted as recovered after two negative PCRs, clearance, or resolved symptoms. Trimming removed 9 bases at V and 5 bases at J, with 10 bases between. The CDR3 has 11 residues. CDR1 LNHDA and CDR2 SQIVND come from the germline V gene (reference sequence). Some clones are missing from TCRdb's copy, which holds only in-frame ones; the method was immunoSEQ multiplex PCR. The table shows a few hundred thousand clones, with around 90% occurring only once.

This receptor was obtained from a woman under 30 who had recovered from COVID-19. The sequenced sample was PBMCs or T cells enriched from blood (not recorded which). This sequence joins TRBV19 and TRBJ1-2; D might be TRBD1 (6 bases). CDR3 amino acids: CASSQGYGYTF. The DNA of the CDR3 is TGTGCCAGCTCGCAGGGGTATGGCTACACCTTC.